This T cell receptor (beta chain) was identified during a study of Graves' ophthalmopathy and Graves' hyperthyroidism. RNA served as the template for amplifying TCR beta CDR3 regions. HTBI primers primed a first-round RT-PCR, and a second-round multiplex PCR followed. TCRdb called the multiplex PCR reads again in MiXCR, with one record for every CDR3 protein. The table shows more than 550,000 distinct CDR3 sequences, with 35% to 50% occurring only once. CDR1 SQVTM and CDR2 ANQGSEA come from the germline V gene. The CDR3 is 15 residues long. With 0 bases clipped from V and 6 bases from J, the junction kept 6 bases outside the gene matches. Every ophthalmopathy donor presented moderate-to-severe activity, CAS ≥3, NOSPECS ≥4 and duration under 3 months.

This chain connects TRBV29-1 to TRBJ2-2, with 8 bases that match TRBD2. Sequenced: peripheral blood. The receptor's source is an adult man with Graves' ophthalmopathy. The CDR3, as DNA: TGCAGCGTTGAAGAACTGGGACTAGTTCCCGGGGAGCTGTTTTTT. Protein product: CSVEELGLVPGELFF.